These 4 T cell receptor beta chains were sequenced from one sample in a study of blood T cells in healthy people across ages. Combining a sample-barcoded 5' primer with a J-beta primer mix, a second PCR ran for roughly 7 to 12 cycles. TCRdb re-derived calls from the 5' RACE reads in MiXCR, one entry per CDR3 protein. The table has 600,000 to 800,000 distinct CDR3 sequences, approximately 21% seen once; the top ten hold around 3.4%. Sequencing was done on a sample of blood. These receptors were collected from a man aged 65 to 85 in good health.

This clonotype was seen just once. An end of the junction differs from the germline gene, which may be a read error. V usage is TRBV27 and J usage is TRBJ2-1; 11 bases line up with TRBD2. The CDR3 sequence is 14 residues long. Germline V gives CDR1 MNHEY, CDR2 SMNVEV (reference sequence). The CDR3 nucleotides are TGTGCCAGCAGTGGTAGCGGGAGGGGTAATGAGCAGTCCTTC. Protein product: CASSGSGRGNEQSF.

V usage is TRBV7-8 and J usage is TRBJ2-1; tentatively, D is TRBD2 (6 bases). CDR3 size: 17 residues. Between the trimmed V and J ends, which lost 0 bases and 0 bases, there was a span of 12 bases. CDR1 SGHVS and CDR2 FQNEAQ come from the germline V gene. The CDR3 sequence is CASSLALSGSSYNEQFF. CDR3 sequence (DNA): TGTGCCAGCAGCTTAGCCCTTAGCGGAAGCTCCTACAATGAGCAGTTCTTC.

The chain uses TRBV2 and TRBJ2-5, with 7 bases matching TRBD2. Trimming at V came to 1 base and at J to 2 bases, leaving 7 bases not matched to a gene. This CDR3 has 16 amino acids. Germline V gene data show CDR1 as SNHLY and CDR2 as FYNNEI. As DNA, the CDR3 is TGTGCCAGCAGTGAAGAACGGTTACTAGCGCAAGAGACCCAGTACTTC. Amino acids: CASSEERLLAQETQYF.

In its sample, this clonotype was seen a few times. The genes are TRBV9 and TRBJ2-1, with TRBD1 identical over 7 bases. There are 15 residues in the CDR3. The V segment lost 3 bases and the J segment 3 bases; nucleotides outside the gene matches: 6. CDR1 is SGDLS, CDR2 YYNGEE, per germline. The CDR3 coding sequence is TGTGCCAGCAGCGGCAGCGGACAGGACTACAATGAGCAGTTCTTC. It is translated as CASSGSGQDYNEQFF.